These 8 T cell receptor beta chains came from one sample sequenced in a study of blood T cell repertoires in COVID-19. Measured with immunoSEQ multiplex PCR; TCRdb has only the in-frame clones, and not every one. The top ten clones hold more than 1% of a sample with 250,000 to 300,000 clones, approximately 90% of them seen once. The sequencing sample was made of PBMCs or T cells enriched from blood (not recorded which). The receptors shown here come from a human donor in a cohort exposed to, infected with or recovered from COVID-19 (not recorded which). The donor label of this sample is uncertain.

The CDR3 coding sequence is TGTGCCAGCTCACCAACGAAGGGGCAGGGGAACACCATATATTTT. Protein sequence: CASSPTKGQGNTIYF. The V and J genes are TRBV18 and TRBJ1-3, with a weak D call TRBD1 (6 bases). The CDR3 covers 15 residues. V lost 2 bases and J lost 7, with 15 bases in between. Germline V gene lookup returns CDR1 KGHSH and CDR2 LQKENI.

This chain uses TRBV7-8 with TRBJ1-6, with D possibly matching TRBD1 (5 bases). The CDR3 spans 17 residues. The germline V gene encodes CDR1 SGHVS and CDR2 FQNEAQ. With 1 base removed from V and 3 bases from J, the gap between germline ends came to 13 bases. The CDR3 region is CASSLDGGGIYNSPLHF. In DNA, the CDR3 is TGTGCCAGCAGCTTAGATGGGGGAGGGATCTATAATTCACCCCTCCACTTT. The variable domain in full, with the rest retrieved from reference TRBV7-8 and TRBJ1-6, is GAGVSQSPRYKVAKRGQDVALRCDPISGHVSLFWYQQALGQGPEFLTYFQNEAQLDKSGLPSDRFFAERPEGSVSTLKIQRTQQEDSAVYLCASSLDGGGIYNSPLHFGNGTRLTVT.

The chain employs TRBV2 and TRBJ1-4; possibly TRBD1 for D (6 bases). The CDR3 has 14 amino acids. The germline V gene has CDR1 SNHLY and CDR2 FYNNEI. V dropped 9 bases and J dropped 0 bases, with 11 bases sitting between them. The CDR3 here is CASGTYATNEKLFF. In nucleotides, the CDR3 is TGTGCCAGTGGGACATATGCAACTAATGAAAAACTGTTTTTT.

Points on this clone: Other DNA variants within this sample encode the same CDR3. CDR3 sequence: CAWGDRGNSPLHF. Written as DNA, the CDR3 is TGTGCCTGGGGGGACAGGGGGAATTCACCCCTCCACTTT. The chain couples TRBV30 to TRBJ1-6, with TRBD1 matching over 11 bases. Losses at the gene ends were 5 bases for V and 7 bases for J; bases not matched to a gene: 1. CDR3 length equals 13 residues. Germline lookup yields CDR1 GTSNPN and CDR2 SVGIG (reference sequence).

The V call is TRBV7-9, the J call TRBJ2-7; 9 nucleotides match TRBD1. The V gene's germline CDR1 is SEHNR and CDR2 FQNEAQ (reference sequence). The length of the CDR3 is 16 residues. The V segment lost 6 bases and the J segment 3 bases; nucleotides outside the gene matches: 12. CDR3 sequence reads: CASSKTPGTGIYEQYF. The CDR3 DNA reads as TGTGCCAGCAGTAAAACCCCCGGGACAGGGATCTACGAGCAGTACTTC.

This chain links TRBV6-2 or TRBV6-3 with TRBJ2-7; D unclear. Germline-derived CDR1 and CDR2 are MNHEY and SVGEGT. V shed 5 bases and J shed 6 bases, with 11 bases lying between them. CDR3 length: 12 residues. The DNA of the CDR3 is TGTGCCAGCAGTCCCCGAATGAGCGAGCAGTACTTC. Amino acids: CASSPRMSEQYF.

The V and J genes are TRBV4-1 and TRBJ2-3, with TRBD1 as a possible D gene (6 bases). The germline V and J ends were trimmed by 0 bases and 6 bases, with 10 bases remaining between them. The V gene's germline CDR1 is MGHRA and CDR2 YSYEKL. The CDR3 sequence is 14 residues long. In DNA form, the CDR3 reads TGCGCCAGCAGCCAAGATACTAGGGGGGATACGCAGTATTTT. This encodes CASSQDTRGDTQYF.

This chain joins TRBV9 and TRBJ1-1; maybe TRBD1 (5 bases). The CDR3 extends over 14 amino acids. The V gene's germline CDR1 is SGDLS and CDR2 YYNGEE. V was shortened by 3 bases and J by 1 base, with 10 bases between the two germline ends. In DNA, the CDR3 is TGTGCCAGCAGCGCGGGGGACTGGAACACTGAAGCTTTCTTT. Translating it yields CASSAGDWNTEAFF.